Given below is one T cell receptor (beta chain) in context. Its antigen is not identified. One end of the junction is discordant with germline, which a read error may explain. Samples had at least 6.5 million PBMCs isolated from them. This sample is drawn from a study of blood T cells in healthy people across ages. Study in general: There was about one barcoded beta molecule captured by template switching per two T cells. Regarding the study as a whole: Percentage of naive T cells showed a strong correlation with TCR beta diversity.

The second PCR ran about 6 to 11 cycles with a sample-barcoded 5' primer and J-beta primers. Each cDNA molecule was tagged by a template-switch adaptor that had 12 random nucleotides. Each CDR3 protein gets one entry after TCRdb re-called the 5' RACE reads with MiXCR. The table lists some 640,000 distinct CDR3 sequences, around 45% of them singletons. The sequencing sample was made of blood. The sequence came from a woman aged 55 to 70 in good health.

This CDR3 reads CACSLASGTGKTSGYTF. CDR3 coding DNA: TGTGCCTGCAGCTTAGCATCCGGGACAGGGAAGACGAGTGGCTACACCTTC. This rearrangement joins TRBV7-2 to TRBJ1-2; 9 positions agree with TRBD1. Germline values: CDR1 SGHTA, CDR2 FQGNSA. The CDR3 is made up of 17 amino acids.